Each of the 3 T cell receptor beta chains below was sequenced from the same sample in a study of CXCR3-negative and CXCR3-positive naive CD8 T cells. For these TCRs, the target antigens are not known. General study results and limits: TRB CDR3s of CXCR3-positive naive cells were more hydrophobic than those of CXCR3-negative naive cells.

Carrying UMI labels, the TRB cDNA libraries were prepared through 5' RACE. For each CDR3 protein, TCRdb gives one entry from its re-call of the 5' RACE reads, without DNA. This repertoire includes under 150,000 distinct CDR3 sequences. Sequenced input: naive CXCR3+ CD8+ T cells from blood. As for subset: CD45RO-CCR7+CD27+CD95- naive CD8+ T cells expressing CXCR3 (TNR3+). All receptors come from a human donor in good health. Some clones in this sample may be carry-over from other donors' samples.

The chain couples TRBV3-2 to TRBJ2-5; TCRdb returns TRBD1, unconfirmable since there is no DNA. TRBV3-2 is reported as a pseudogene. The CDR3 contains 14 residues. The CDR3 region is CASIPRGRGKTQYF.

The rearrangement links TRBV5-1 to TRBJ1-3; TCRdb indicates TRBD1, and absent DNA this call remains unverified. The CDR3 contains 15 residues. CDR1 is SGHRS, CDR2 YFSETQ, per germline. The CDR3 loop reads CASSLDRGPGNTIYF.

The rearrangement links TRBV13 to TRBJ2-1. The germline V gene encodes CDR1 PRHDT and CDR2 FYEKMQ (reference sequence). The CDR3 has 13 amino acids. This CDR3 reads CASSLIGDNEQFF.